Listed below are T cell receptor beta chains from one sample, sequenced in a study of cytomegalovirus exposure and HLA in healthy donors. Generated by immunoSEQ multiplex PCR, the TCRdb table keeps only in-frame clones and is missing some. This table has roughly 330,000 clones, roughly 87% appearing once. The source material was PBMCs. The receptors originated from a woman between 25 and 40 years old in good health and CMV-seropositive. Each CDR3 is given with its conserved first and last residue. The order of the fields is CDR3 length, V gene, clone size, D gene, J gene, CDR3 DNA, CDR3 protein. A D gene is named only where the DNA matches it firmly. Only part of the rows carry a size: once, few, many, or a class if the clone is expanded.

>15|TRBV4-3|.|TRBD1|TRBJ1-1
TGCGCCAGCAGCCAAGATCCGACAGGGTCCCGTGAAGCTTTCTTT
CASSQDPTGSREAFF
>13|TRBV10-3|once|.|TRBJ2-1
TGTGCCATCAGTGATACGGGGCTCAATGAGCAGTTCTTC
CAISDTGLNEQFF
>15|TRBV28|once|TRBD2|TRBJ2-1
TGTGCCAGCAGACCTACTAGCGGGAGGCCGAATGAGCAGTTCTTC
CASRPTSGRPNEQFF
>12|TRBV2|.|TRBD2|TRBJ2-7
TGTACATCCGGGACTAGCGGGTACGAGCAGTACTTC
CTSGTSGYEQYF
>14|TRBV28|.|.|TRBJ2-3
TGTGCCAGCAGTTTAGGTCCCCCTTCAGATACGCAGTATTTT
CASSLGPPSDTQYF
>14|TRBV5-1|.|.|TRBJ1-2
TGCGCCAGCAGCCAGACGACAGGTGACTATGGCTACACCTTC
CASSQTTGDYGYTF
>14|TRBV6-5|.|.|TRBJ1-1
TGTGCCAGCAGGGAGGACAGCATGAACACTGAAGCTTTCTTT
CASREDSMNTEAFF
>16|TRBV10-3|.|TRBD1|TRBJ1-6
TGTGCCATCAGTGAATGGGTGGACAGGGGTGATTCACCCCTCCACTTT
CAISEWVDRGDSPLHF
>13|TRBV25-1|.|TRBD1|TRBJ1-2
TGTGCCAGCAGTGCGACAGGGCTCTATGGCTACACCTTC
CASSATGLYGYTF
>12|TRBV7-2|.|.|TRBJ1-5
TGTGCCAGCAGCACCCCTGGGGGGCCCCAGCATTTT
CASSTPGGPQHF
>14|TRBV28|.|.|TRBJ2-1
TGTGCCAGCAGTTTGGGGGCCCCCCACAATGAGCAGTTCTTC
CASSLGAPHNEQFF
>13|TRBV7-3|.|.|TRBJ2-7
TGTGCCAGCAGCTTAGGACTGGTGGACGAGCAGTACTTC
CASSLGLVDEQYF
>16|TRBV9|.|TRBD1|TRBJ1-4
TGTGCCAGCAGCCTCACCCCCCAGACAGGGACTGAAAAACTGTTTTTT
CASSLTPQTGTEKLFF
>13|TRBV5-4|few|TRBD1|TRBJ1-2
TGTGCCAGCAGCACCGGACAGGGTTACGGCTACACCTTC
CASSTGQGYGYTF
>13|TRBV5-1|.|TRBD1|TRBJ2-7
TGCGCCAGCAGCAGGGACAGAAACTACGAGCAGTACTTC
CASSRDRNYEQYF
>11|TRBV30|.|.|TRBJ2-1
TGTGCCTGGAGTGTCCAGGGGGAGCAGTTCTTC
CAWSVQGEQFF
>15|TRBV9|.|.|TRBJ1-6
TGTGCCAGCAGCGTAGAGGACTCCTATAATTCACCCCTCCACTTT
CASSVEDSYNSPLHF
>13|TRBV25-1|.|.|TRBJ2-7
TGTGCCAGCAGTCCGACAGGTTCCTACGAGCAGTACTTC
CASSPTGSYEQYF
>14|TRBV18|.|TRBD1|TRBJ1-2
TGTGCCAGCTCCAAGGACAGGGGGAACTATGGCTACACCTTC
CASSKDRGNYGYTF
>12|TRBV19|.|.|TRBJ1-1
TGTGCCAGTAGTATAATGGACACTGAAGCTTTCTTT
CASSIMDTEAFF
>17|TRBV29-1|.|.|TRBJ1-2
TGCAGCGTTGAAGTGGGCCAAAAACTGGGGGCACGCTATGGCTACACCTTC
CSVEVGQKLGARYGYTF
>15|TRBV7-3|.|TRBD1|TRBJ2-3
TGTGCCAGCAGCCATACAGGGGAAAGGGCAGATACGCAGTATTTT
CASSHTGERADTQYF
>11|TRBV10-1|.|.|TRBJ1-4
TGCGCCAGCAGCGCGAATGAAAAACTGTTTTTT
CASSANEKLFF
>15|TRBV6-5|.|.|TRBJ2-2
TGTGCCAGCAGTTACTCGAACCAGGGAAGGGGGGAGCTGTTTTTT
CASSYSNQGRGELFF
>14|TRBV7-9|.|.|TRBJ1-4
TGTGCCAGCAGCGCCCAGGGAGGGAGTGAAAAACTGTTTTTT
CASSAQGGSEKLFF
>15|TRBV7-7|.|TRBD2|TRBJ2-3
TGTGCCAGCAGCCCCGGGGGGGGGCTCACAGATACGCAGTATTTT
CASSPGGGLTDTQYF
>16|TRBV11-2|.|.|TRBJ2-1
TGTGCCAGCAGCCCGCCCGGAAGCTCATCCTACAATGAGCAGTTCTTC
CASSPPGSSSYNEQFF
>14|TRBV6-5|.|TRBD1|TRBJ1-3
TGTGCCAGCAGTGTTCAGGGGGCGGGAGGCACCATATATTTT
CASSVQGAGGTIYF
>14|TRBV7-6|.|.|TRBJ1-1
TGTGCCAGCAGCTTAGCCCCGGAGCGGACTGAAGCTTTCTTT
CASSLAPERTEAFF
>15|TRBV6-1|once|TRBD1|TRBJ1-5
TGTGCCAGCGTCATACGGGACAGGGGGAATCAGCCCCAGCATTTT
CASVIRDRGNQPQHF
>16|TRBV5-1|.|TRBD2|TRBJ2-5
TGCGCCAGCAGCTTGACTAGCGGGGGGGGCCAAGAGACCCAGTACTTC
CASSLTSGGGQETQYF
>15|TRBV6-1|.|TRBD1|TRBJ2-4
TGTGCCAGCAGTGAACCGGGACAGGGGGCTCACATTCAGTACTTC
CASSEPGQGAHIQYF
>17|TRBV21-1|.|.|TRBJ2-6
TGTGCCAGCAGCAGGGGACGGCTAGTCTCTGGGGCCAACGTCCTGACTTTC
CASSRGRLVSGANVLTF
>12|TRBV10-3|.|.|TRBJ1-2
TGTGCCATCTTTGATCGGGAGTATGGCTACACCTTC
CAIFDREYGYTF
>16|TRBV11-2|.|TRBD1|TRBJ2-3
TGTGCCAGCAGCTTGGTGGCAGGGGGTGTGTCGGATACGCAGTATTTT
CASSLVAGGVSDTQYF
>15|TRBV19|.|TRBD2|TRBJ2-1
TGTGCCAGTAGTATTGTAGCGGGAGGGGGTAATGAGCAGTTCTTC
CASSIVAGGGNEQFF
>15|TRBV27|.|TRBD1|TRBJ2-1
TGTGCCAGCAGAATCGGGACAGGACCCACCAATGAGCAGTTCTTC
CASRIGTGPTNEQFF
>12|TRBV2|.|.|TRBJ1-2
TGTGCCAGCAGTACCGGGTACTATGGCTACACCTTC
CASSTGYYGYTF
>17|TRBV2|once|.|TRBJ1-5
TGTGCCAGCAGTGGTCTGGCAGCCCTTCATAGCAATCAGCCCCAGCATTTT
CASSGLAALHSNQPQHF
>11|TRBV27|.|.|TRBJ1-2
TGTGCCAGCTTGGGGGTCGATGGCTACACCTTC
CASLGVDGYTF
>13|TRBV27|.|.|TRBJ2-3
TGTGCCAGCAGTTATCAGGGGACAGATACGCAGTATTTT
CASSYQGTDTQYF
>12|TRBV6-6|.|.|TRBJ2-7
TGTGCCAGTACGCCGCGGGCTAACGAGCAGTACTTC
CASTPRANEQYF